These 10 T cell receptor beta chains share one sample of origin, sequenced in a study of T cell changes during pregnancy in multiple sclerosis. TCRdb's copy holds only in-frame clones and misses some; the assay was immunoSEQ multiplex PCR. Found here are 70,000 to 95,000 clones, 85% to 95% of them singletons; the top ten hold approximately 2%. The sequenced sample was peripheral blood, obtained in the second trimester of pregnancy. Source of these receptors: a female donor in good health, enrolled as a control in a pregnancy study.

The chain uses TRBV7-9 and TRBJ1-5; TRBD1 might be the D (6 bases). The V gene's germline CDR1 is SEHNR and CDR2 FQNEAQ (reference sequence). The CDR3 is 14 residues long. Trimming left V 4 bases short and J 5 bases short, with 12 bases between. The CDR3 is CASSSTGIDQPQHF. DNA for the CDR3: TGTGCCAGCAGCTCTACAGGGATCGATCAGCCCCAGCATTTT.

The CDR3: CASSPAWVGGGSYEQYF. The CDR3 region has the DNA TGCGCCAGCAGCCCGGCTTGGGTAGGCGGAGGGTCCTACGAGCAGTACTTC. V and J are TRBV5-1 and TRBJ2-7, with D tentatively TRBD2 (6 bases). This CDR3 is 17 amino acids long. Germline CDR1 reads SGHRS; CDR2 reads YFSETQ. V shed 4 bases and J shed 1 base, with 21 bases lying between them.

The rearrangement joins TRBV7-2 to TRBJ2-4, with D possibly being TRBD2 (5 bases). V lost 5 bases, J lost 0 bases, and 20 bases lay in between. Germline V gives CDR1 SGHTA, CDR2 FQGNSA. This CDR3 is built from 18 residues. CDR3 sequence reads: CASSTSGLLELAKNIQYF. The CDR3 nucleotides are TGTGCCAGCAGCACTTCCGGACTCCTCGAACTAGCCAAAAACATTCAGTACTTC.

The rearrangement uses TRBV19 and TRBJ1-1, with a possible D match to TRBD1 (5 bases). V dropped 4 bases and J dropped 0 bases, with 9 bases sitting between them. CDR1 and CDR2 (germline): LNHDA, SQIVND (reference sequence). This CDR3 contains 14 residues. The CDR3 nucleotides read TGTGCCAGTAGTACCGTGACAGTGAACACTGAAGCTTTCTTT. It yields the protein CASSTVTVNTEAFF.

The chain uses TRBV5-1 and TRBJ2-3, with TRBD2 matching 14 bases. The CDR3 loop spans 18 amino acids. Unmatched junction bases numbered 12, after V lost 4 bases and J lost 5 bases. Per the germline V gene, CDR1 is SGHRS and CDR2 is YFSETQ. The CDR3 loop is CASSRSPRTSGGQDTQYF. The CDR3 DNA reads TGCGCCAGCAGCCGCTCACCCCGGACTAGCGGGGGGCAAGATACGCAGTATTTT.

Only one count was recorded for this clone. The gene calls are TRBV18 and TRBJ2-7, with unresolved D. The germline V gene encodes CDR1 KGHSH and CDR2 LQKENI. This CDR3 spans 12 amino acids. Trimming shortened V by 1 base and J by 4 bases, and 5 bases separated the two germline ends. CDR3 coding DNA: TGTGCCAGCTCACCACATATGTACGAGCAGTACTTC. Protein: CASSPHMYEQYF.

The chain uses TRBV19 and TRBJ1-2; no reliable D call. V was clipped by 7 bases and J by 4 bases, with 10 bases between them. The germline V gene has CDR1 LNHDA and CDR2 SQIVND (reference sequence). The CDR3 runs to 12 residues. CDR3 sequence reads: CASMRVGYGYTF. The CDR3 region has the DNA TGTGCCAGTATGCGGGTCGGCTATGGCTACACCTTC.

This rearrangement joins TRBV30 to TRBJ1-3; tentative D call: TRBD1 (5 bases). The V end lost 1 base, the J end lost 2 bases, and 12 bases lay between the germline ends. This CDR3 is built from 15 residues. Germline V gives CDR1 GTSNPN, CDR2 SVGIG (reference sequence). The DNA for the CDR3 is TGTGCCTGGAGTGAGGACATCCTTCCTGGAAACACCATATATTTT. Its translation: CAWSEDILPGNTIYF. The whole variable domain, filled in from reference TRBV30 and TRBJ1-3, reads SQTIHQWPATLVQPVGSPLSLECTVEGTSNPNLYWYRQAAGRGLQLLFYSVGIGQISSEVPQNLSASRPQDRQFILSSKKLLLSDSGFYLCAWSEDILPGNTIYFGEGSWLTVV.

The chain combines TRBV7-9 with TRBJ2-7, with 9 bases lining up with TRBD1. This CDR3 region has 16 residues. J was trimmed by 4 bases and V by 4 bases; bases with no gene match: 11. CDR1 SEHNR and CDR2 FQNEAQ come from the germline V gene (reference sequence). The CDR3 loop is CASSSPRTGEEYEQYF. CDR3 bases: TGTGCCAGCAGCTCTCCCCGGACAGGGGAAGAGTACGAGCAGTACTTC.

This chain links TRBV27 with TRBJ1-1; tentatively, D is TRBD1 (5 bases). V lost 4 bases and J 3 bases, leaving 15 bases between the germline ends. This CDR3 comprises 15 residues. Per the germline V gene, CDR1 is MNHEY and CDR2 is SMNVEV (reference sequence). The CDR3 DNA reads TGTGCCAGCAGTTACTCCCGGGGGTTGTACACTGAAGCTTTCTTT. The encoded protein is CASSYSRGLYTEAFF.